This entry features one TCR beta chain sequence. Its antigen is undetermined. Assay used: immunoSEQ multiplex PCR; TCRdb lists only in-frame clones, some missing. The sample lists over 60,000 clones; around 91% were seen once. Exclusion applied to patients with autoimmune disease history or systemic immunosuppression. The CDR3 has 14 amino acids. Germline V gene sequence: CDR1 SGHTA, CDR2 FQGNSA. Trimming stripped 5 bases from V and 7 bases from J, with 15 bases between. These data are taken from a study of OX40 agonist ivuxolimab in advanced cancers. Turning to the study itself: In this cohort, patients received ivuxolimab, an agonistic anti-OX40 (CD134) antibody.

The study, taken as a whole, reports: Those patients achieving a partial response at 0.1-3.0 mg/kg showed among the lowest clonal expansion. Normalized T-cell clonal expansion was also low in some nonresponders.

The receptor was isolated from an adult with an advanced solid tumor such as melanoma, head and neck, liver or kidney cancer. The sequencing used CD4+ or CD8+ T cells sorted from blood, collected in a trial of the OX40 agonist ivuxolimab. This chain joins TRBV7-2 and TRBJ1-5, with D perhaps TRBD1 (5 bases). The CDR3 DNA is TGTGCCAGCAGCACCGGTGGGGGTTACCAGCCCCAGCATTTT. It codes for CASSTGGGYQPQHF. Full variable domain (rest looked up from reference TRBV7-2 and TRBJ1-5): GAGVSQSPSNKVTEKGKDVELRCDPISGHTALYWYRQSLGQGLEFLIYFQGNSAPDKSGLPSDRFSAERTGGSVSTLTIQRTQQEDSAVYLCASSTGGGYQPQHFGDGTRLSIL.